The 21 T cell receptor beta chains below all came from one sample that was sequenced in a study of tumor-infiltrating lymphocytes in oesophageal squamous cell carcinoma. Using its own MiXCR run on the PCR reads, TCRdb lists one record per CDR3 protein. This sample has 15,000 to 20,000 distinct CDR3 sequences, with approximately 47% found just once. Sample: normal esophageal tissue next to the tumor. The receptors come from a female donor with esophageal squamous cell carcinoma.

This clonotype appeared a few times. The germline gene is not matched at one end of the junction; a read error may be the cause. The CDR3 region is CASSSGQYNSPLHF. CDR3 nucleotides: TGTGCCAGCAGCTCCGGACAGTATAATTCACCCCTCCACTTC. The chain carries TRBV11-2 and TRBJ1-6, with D tentatively TRBD1 (6 bases). Per germline, CDR1 SGHAT and CDR2 FQNNGV. CDR3 length equals 14 residues.

This clonotype has a handful of counts. The chain joins TRBV7-8 to TRBJ2-1; 9 nucleotides align to TRBD2. The CDR3 has 15 residues. Germline loops: CDR1 SGHVS, CDR2 FQNEAQ. V lost 5 bases to trimming and J lost 3 bases; unmatched junction nucleotides: 5. The DNA of the CDR3 is TGTGCCAGCAGCCTTCTAGCGGGGAACTACAATGAGCAGTTCTTC. Its translation is CASSLLAGNYNEQFF.

The chain joins TRBV7-8 to TRBJ2-3; 7 bases agree with TRBD2. J gave up 6 bases and V 1 base, and 4 bases lay outside the gene matches. The CDR3 covers 14 residues. CDR1 and CDR2 (germline): SGHVS, FQNEAQ. CDR3 loop: CASSLGGREDTQYF. DNA for the CDR3: TGTGCCAGCAGCTTAGGAGGGAGGGAGGATACGCAGTATTTT. Filled out from reference TRBV7-8 and TRBJ2-3, the complete variable domain reads GAGVSQSPRYKVAKRGQDVALRCDPISGHVSLFWYQQALGQGPEFLTYFQNEAQLDKSGLPSDRFFAERPEGSVSTLKIQRTQQEDSAVYLCASSLGGREDTQYFGPGTRLTVL.

In its sample, this clonotype was seen many times. V gene TRBV6-1 combines with J gene TRBJ2-1, with D possibly being TRBD1 or TRBD2 (7 bases each). Matching the DNA end better, TRBJ2-7 makes the J call doubtful. The CDR3 is 13 residues long. From germline, CDR1 is MNHNS and CDR2 SASEGT. The CDR3 nucleotides read TGTGCCAGCAGCCGGGGGGACAGTTACGAGCAGTACTTC. Translated: CASSRGDSYEQYF.

This clonotype has just one count. CDR3 nucleotides: TGCGCCAGCAGCGAGCGGGGGAATACAGATACGCAGTATTTT. It yields the protein CASSERGNTDTQYF. The chain couples TRBV5-1 to TRBJ2-3, with 8 bases aligning to TRBD2. The CDR3 is 14 amino acids. The J segment lost 3 bases and the V segment lost 4 bases, leaving 4 bases of the junction unmatched. Germline CDR1 reads SGHRS; CDR2 reads YFSETQ.

The chain carries TRBV10-3 and TRBJ1-1; D remains unclear. The V gene lost 0 bases and the J gene lost 4 bases, with 18 bases spanning the gap. CDR3 size: 17 residues. Germline V lookup: CDR1 ENHRY, CDR2 SYGVKD. CDR3 sequence: CAISESGSNLLSTEAFF. CDR3 in DNA: TGTGCCATCAGTGAGTCGGGGTCAAATCTCCTTAGCACTGAAGCTTTCTTT.

In this sample, this clonotype turned up a few times. The rearrangement links TRBV7-6 to TRBJ2-3; 10 bases are shared with TRBD2. This CDR3 region has 16 residues. From germline, CDR1 is SGHVS and CDR2 FNYEAQ. J was trimmed by 1 base and V by 1 base; bases with no gene match: 2. CDR3 amino acids: CASSLVSGGGTDTQYF. CDR3 DNA sequence: TGTGCCAGCAGCTTAGTCAGCGGGGGGGGCACAGATACGCAGTATTTT. Looking up the rest from reference TRBV7-6 and TRBJ2-3 gives the full variable domain: GAGVSQSPRYKVTKRGQDVALRCDPISGHVSLYWYRQALGQGPEFLTYFNYEAQQDKSGLPNDRFSAERPEGSISTLTIQRTEQRDSAMYRCASSLVSGGGTDTQYFGPGTRLTVL.

J is TRBJ2-5 and V is TRBV7-4; perhaps TRBD1 as D (6 bases). V shed 5 bases and J shed 5 bases, with 18 bases lying between them. The germline CDR1 and CDR2 sequences are SGHVT and SQSDAQ. CDR3 length: 15 residues. CDR3 DNA: TGTGCCAGCAGCACCGGGACATTAGTCCAGGAGACCCAGTACTTC. It translates to CASSTGTLVQETQYF.

This clonotype has more than one count but fewer than ten. The rearrangement joins TRBV2 to TRBJ2-1, with TRBD2 as a possible D gene (6 bases). This CDR3 has 11 residues. V lost 10 bases and J 14 bases, leaving 18 bases between the germline ends. CDR1 and CDR2 (germline): SNHLY, FYNNEI. CDR3 amino acids: CATSEEGRKFF. The DNA for the CDR3 is TGTGCCACCTCCGAGGAGGGGCGTAAGTTCTTC.

The J gene is TRBJ2-7, the V gene TRBV28, with 8 positions matching TRBD2. TRBJ2-5 matches the DNA end more closely, so the J call is doubtful. The CDR3 contains 15 residues. CDR1 MDHEN and CDR2 SYDVKM come from the germline V gene. The CDR3 nucleotides read TGTGCCAGCAGTTTATGGGCGGGAGGATCGGAGACCCAGTACTTC. It is translated as CASSLWAGGSETQYF.

By share, this clonotype ranks as large (0.1 to 1%). The chain combines TRBV10-3 with TRBJ2-7; 7 nucleotides match TRBD2. CDR3 size: 15 residues. The V gene end was trimmed by 4 bases and the J gene end by 4 bases; junction bases not matched to a gene: 10. Germline CDR1 ENHRY, CDR2 SYGVKD. The CDR3 loop is CAISAIREEGYEQYF. The CDR3 DNA sequence: TGTGCCATCAGTGCAATCCGGGAGGAGGGATACGAGCAGTACTTC.

This clonotype was picked up a small number of times. The gene calls are TRBV2 and TRBJ2-3, with 11 bases aligning to TRBD2. The J call may be faulty, since TRBJ2-7 better matches the DNA end. CDR3 length equals 15 residues. CDR1 is SNHLY and CDR2 is FYNNEI in the germline V gene. CDR3 region: CASSILAGVVNEQYF. CDR3 bases: TGTGCCAGCAGTATACTAGCGGGAGTCGTCAATGAGCAGTACTTC.

This clonotype was detected many times. The chain couples TRBV28 to TRBJ1-2; 11 bases are shared with TRBD1. Trimming cost V 5 bases and J 8 bases; bases outside gene matches: 7. Germline V gene sequence: CDR1 MDHEN, CDR2 SYDVKM. The CDR3 contains 14 residues. As DNA, the CDR3 is TGTGCCAGCAGTATCGGACAGGGGGCGCGCGGCTACACCTTC. This gives the protein CASSIGQGARGYTF.

The V and J genes are TRBV7-8 and TRBJ1-6; D gene ambiguous. The CDR3 sequence is 12 residues long. From germline, CDR1 is SGHVS and CDR2 FQNEAQ. Trimming stripped 5 bases from V and 9 bases from J, with 8 bases between. This CDR3 reads CASSQGISPLHF. The CDR3 DNA reads TGTGCCAGCAGCCAAGGGATTTCACCCCTCCACTTT.

To note about this clonotype: The junction departs from the called germline gene at one end, perhaps through a read error. V usage is TRBV7-6 and J usage is TRBJ2-5; D is uncertain. The CDR3 is 13 residues long. Germline CDR1 and CDR2: SGHVS and FNYEAQ. The CDR3 sequence: CASSTRTEETQYF. In nucleotides, the CDR3 is TGTGCTAGCAGCACCCGAACAGAAGAGACCCAGTACTTC. Looking up the rest from reference TRBV7-6 and TRBJ2-5 gives the full variable domain: GAGVSQSPRYKVTKRGQDVALRCDPISGHVSLYWYRQALGQGPEFLTYFNYEAQQDKSGLPNDRFSAERPEGSISTLTIQRTEQRDSAMYRCASSTRTEETQYFGPGTRLLVL.

In its sample, this clonotype was seen many times. Written as DNA, the CDR3 is TGTGCCACCAGTGATGGGGGGCCATATGGCTACACCTTC. Translating gives CATSDGGPYGYTF. This chain connects TRBV24-1 to TRBJ1-2, with a weak D call TRBD1 (6 bases). The germline V and J ends were trimmed by 3 bases and 5 bases, with 9 bases remaining between them. This CDR3 comprises 13 residues. CDR1 and CDR2 from the germline V gene are KGHDR and SFDVKD.

CDR3 DNA sequence: TGCGCCAGCAGCCAAGATCGGGAGAAGGGCTACACCTTC. Protein product: CASSQDREKGYTF. V gene TRBV4-3 combines with J gene TRBJ1-2; D not certain. The CDR3 has 13 amino acids. V lost 0 bases, J lost 8 bases, and 10 bases lay in between. Germline assignment: CDR1 LGHNA and CDR2 YSLEER.

Only a few counts were recorded for this clonotype. The rearrangement joins TRBV7-3 to TRBJ2-7; D possibly matches TRBD1 or TRBD2 (5 bases each). This CDR3 is built from 13 residues. Germline V gene data show CDR1 as SGHTA and CDR2 as FQGTGA. The V end was cut by 5 bases, the J end by 6 bases, with 14 bases between. CDR3 DNA: TGTGCCAGCAGCCCCAGGCCAGGGAGCGAGCAGTACTTC. As protein: CASSPRPGSEQYF. The full variable domain, rest sourced from reference TRBV7-3 and TRBJ2-7, is GAGVSQTPSNKVTEKGKYVELRCDPISGHTALYWYRQSLGQGPEFLIYFQGTGAADDSGLPNDRFFAVRPEGSVSTLKIQRTERGDSAVYLCASSPRPGSEQYFGPGTRLTVT.

Comments on this clonotype: As the CDR3 is not closed by the conserved phenylalanine or tryptophan, this likely results from a read error. Because the CDR3's place on the DNA is in doubt, the DNA is left out and the CDR3 is given as listed by TCRdb. The rearrangement links TRBV7-6 to TRBJ2-7; the table's TRBD2 call for D was not verified on the DNA. Per the germline V gene, CDR1 is SGHVS and CDR2 is FNYEAQ. Including both end residues, the CDR3 is 18 amino acids long. This CDR3 reads CASSPTSGPSSYEQYFGS.

This clonotype is medium-sized (0.01 to 0.1%) in the sample. J is TRBJ2-2 and V is TRBV7-9, with D hard to call. Germline V gene data show CDR1 as SEHNR and CDR2 as FQNEAQ (reference sequence). V was cut by 1 base and J by 9 bases, with 9 bases left in between. This CDR3 has 13 amino acids. The DNA of the CDR3 is TGTGCCAGCAGCTTAGTGGGTGCCCGGGAGCTGTTTTTT. Translation gives CASSLVGARELFF.

This clonotype is a singleton in its sample. The CDR3 DNA is TGTGCCAGCAGTTTTCTCGCGGGGGCCTTCAGAGGGACCTACAATGAGCAGTTCTTC. Its translation is CASSFLAGAFRGTYNEQFF. This sequence joins TRBV12-3 or TRBV12-4 and TRBJ2-3, with TRBD2 as a possible D gene (7 bases). The tail of the sequence fits TRBJ2-1 better, so the J call may be wrong. The CDR3 spans 19 residues.